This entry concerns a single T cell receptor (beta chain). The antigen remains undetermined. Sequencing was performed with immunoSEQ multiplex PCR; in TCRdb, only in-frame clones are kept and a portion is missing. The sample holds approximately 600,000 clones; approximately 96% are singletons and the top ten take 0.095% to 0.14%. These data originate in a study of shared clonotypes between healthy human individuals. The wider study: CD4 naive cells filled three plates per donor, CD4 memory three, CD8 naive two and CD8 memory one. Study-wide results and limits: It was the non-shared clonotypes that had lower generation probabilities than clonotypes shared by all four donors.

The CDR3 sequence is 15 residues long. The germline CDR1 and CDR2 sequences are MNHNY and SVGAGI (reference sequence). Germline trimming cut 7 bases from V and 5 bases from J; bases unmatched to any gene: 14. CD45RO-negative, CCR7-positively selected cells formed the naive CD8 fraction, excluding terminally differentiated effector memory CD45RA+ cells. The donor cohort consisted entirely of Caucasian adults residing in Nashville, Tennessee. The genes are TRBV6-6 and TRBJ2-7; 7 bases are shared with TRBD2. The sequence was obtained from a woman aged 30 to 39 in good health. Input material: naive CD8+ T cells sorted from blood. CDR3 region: CASTQPKREGNEQYF. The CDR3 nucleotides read TGTGCCAGCACCCAACCTAAAAGGGAGGGCAACGAGCAGTACTTC.